This T cell receptor beta chain was identified in a study of T cell responses to AZD1222 COVID-19 vaccine. This table comes from immunoSEQ multiplex PCR, and its TCRdb copy is limited to in-frame clones, with some not included. Of about 130,000 clones listed, nearly 90% are singletons. Germline assignment: CDR1 SGHRS and CDR2 YFSETQ. Deletions cut 0 bases from V and 8 bases from J, with 17 bases between. This CDR3 has 15 amino acids. Study conclusions and caveats: The CD4 TCRs associated with vaccination extended across spike and predominated at 160-218 and 743-854. Clonal diversity was possibly underestimated, and white British individuals and females predominated among donors.

With regard to this clone: Antigen specificity is unknown.

The V call is TRBV5-1, the J call TRBJ1-2; TRBD1 might be the D (6 bases). Sequenced material: peripheral blood, taken 28 days after the second AZD1222 dose. This receptor was obtained from an adult who received the AZD1222 COVID-19 vaccine. This chain's CDR3 is CASSLVPGAAGGYTF. In DNA, the CDR3 is TGCGCCAGCAGCTTGGTCCCAGGGGCCGCAGGCGGCTACACCTTC.